The T cell receptor (beta chain) described here comes from a study of regulatory T cells in long-lasting Graves disease. Time point in this sample: newly diagnosed GD, antithyroid drugs for less than 3 months. Isolated PBMC RNA provided the starting material for the TCR library. The source of the patients was an endocrinology department in Xi'an, China. Points from the study as a whole: Newly diagnosed patients had higher TCR diversity than persistent Graves' patients did.

Construction of TCR beta libraries relied on iRepertoire HTBI primers and on Arm-PCR targeting CDR3 regions. A single record per CDR3 protein comes from TCRdb applying MiXCR to the multiplex PCR reads. The table includes 400,000 to 500,000 distinct CDR3 sequences, less than 20% detected once. This clonotype was observed many times. Its antigen is still unknown. Germline V lookup: CDR1 GTSNPN, CDR2 SVGIG (reference sequence). Trimming left V 2 bases short and J 4 bases short, with 14 bases between. This CDR3 has 14 amino acids. These same records also appear under a second study, on T cells in Graves' hyperthyroidism and ophthalmopathy.

The TCR sequence derives from a woman in her 30s with Graves disease. The specimen comprised peripheral blood mononuclear cells (PBMCs), sampled at new diagnosis, from a patient treated with antithyroid drugs. The chain employs TRBV30 and TRBJ1-2; D perhaps matches TRBD1 (6 bases). The CDR3 protein is CAWSSGGLGYGYTF. In DNA, the CDR3 is TGTGCCTGGAGTTCGGGGGGGCTCGGCTATGGCTACACCTTC. Variable domain in full (rest from reference TRBV30 and TRBJ1-2): SQTIHQWPATLVQPVGSPLSLECTVEGTSNPNLYWYRQAAGRGLQLLFYSVGIGQISSEVPQNLSASRPQDRQFILSSKKLLLSDSGFYLCAWSSGGLGYGYTFGSGTRLTVV.